Below, one T cell receptor (beta chain) is given with its context. Its antigen remains unidentified. Deletions cut 2 bases from V and 7 bases from J, with 17 bases between. The CDR3 runs 14 residues. Germline V lookup: CDR1 GTSNPN, CDR2 SVGIG (reference sequence). Clones were read by immunoSEQ multiplex PCR, and TCRdb kept only the in-frame ones, dropping some. This table holds 65,000 to 85,000 clones, 90% to 95% found once. This record belongs to a study of brain T cells in children with intractable seizures. Only cases whose brain tissue showed the highest T cell transcript signatures were sequenced. General study results and limits: Only CDR3 sequence similarity suggested viral specificity, without known HCMV serostatus.

The material sequenced was peripheral blood, taken at surgery. The TCR comes from a boy under two years old with tuberous sclerosis and intractable seizures. This chain links TRBV30 with TRBJ1-2; D possibly corresponds to TRBD1 (5 bases). The CDR3 DNA reads TGTGCCTGGAGTCCTGCCAGGGCTTGGGGTGGCTACACCTTC. It yields the protein CAWSPARAWGGYTF.